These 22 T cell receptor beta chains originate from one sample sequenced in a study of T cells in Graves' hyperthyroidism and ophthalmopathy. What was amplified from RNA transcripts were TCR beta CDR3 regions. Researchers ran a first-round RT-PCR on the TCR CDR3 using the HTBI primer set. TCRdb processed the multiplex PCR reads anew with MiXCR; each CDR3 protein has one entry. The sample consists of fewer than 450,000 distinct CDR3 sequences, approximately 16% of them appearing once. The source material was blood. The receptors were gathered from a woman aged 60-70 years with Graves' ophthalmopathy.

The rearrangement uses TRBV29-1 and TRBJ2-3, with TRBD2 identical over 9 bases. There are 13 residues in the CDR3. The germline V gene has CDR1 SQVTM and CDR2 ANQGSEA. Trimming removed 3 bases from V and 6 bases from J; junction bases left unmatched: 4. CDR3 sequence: CSVEAGGTDTQYF. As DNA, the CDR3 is TGCAGCGTTGAGGCGGGAGGGACGGATACGCAGTATTTT.

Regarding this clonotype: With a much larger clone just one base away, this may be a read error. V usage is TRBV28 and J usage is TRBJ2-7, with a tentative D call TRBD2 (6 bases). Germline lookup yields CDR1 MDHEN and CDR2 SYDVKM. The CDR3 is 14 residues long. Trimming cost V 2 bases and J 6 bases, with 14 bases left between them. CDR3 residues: CASSLTPGALEQYF. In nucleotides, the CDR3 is TGTGCCAGCAGTTTAACGCCGGGAGCCCTCGAGCAGTACTTC.

The CDR3 loop is CASSGRGLGGELFF. CDR3 DNA sequence: TGTGCCAGCAGTGGAAGGGGGCTTGGCGGGGAGCTGTTTTTT. This chain connects TRBV2 to TRBJ2-2; 7 nucleotides match TRBD1. Trimming cost V 4 bases and J 7 bases; bases outside gene matches: 6. CDR3 size: 14 residues. The germline V gene encodes CDR1 SNHLY and CDR2 FYNNEI.

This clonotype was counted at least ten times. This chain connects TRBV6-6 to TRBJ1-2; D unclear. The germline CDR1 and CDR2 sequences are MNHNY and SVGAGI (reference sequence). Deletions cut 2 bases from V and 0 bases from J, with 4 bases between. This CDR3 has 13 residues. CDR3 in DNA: TGTGCCAGCAGTTACGCTCCTAACTATGGCTACACCTTC. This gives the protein CASSYAPNYGYTF.

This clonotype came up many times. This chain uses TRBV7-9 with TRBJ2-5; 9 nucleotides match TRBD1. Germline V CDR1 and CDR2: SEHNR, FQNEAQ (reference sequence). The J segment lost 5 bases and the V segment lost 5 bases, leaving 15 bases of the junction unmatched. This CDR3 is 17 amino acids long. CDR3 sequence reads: CASSNKPGTGPLETQYF. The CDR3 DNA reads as TGTGCCAGCAGCAACAAACCCGGGACAGGGCCCTTGGAGACCCAGTACTTC.

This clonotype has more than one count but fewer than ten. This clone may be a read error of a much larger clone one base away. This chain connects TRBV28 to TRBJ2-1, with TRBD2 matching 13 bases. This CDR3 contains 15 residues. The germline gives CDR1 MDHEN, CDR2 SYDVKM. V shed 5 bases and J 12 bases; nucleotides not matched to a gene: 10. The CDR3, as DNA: TGTGCCAGCAGTCCCGGGACTAGCGGGGAGTATGGGCAGTTCTTC. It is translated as CASSPGTSGEYGQFF.

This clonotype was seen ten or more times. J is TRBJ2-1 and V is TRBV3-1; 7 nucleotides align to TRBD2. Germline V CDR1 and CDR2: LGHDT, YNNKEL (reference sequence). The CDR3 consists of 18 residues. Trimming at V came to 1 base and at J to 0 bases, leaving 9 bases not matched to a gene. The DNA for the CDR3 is TGTGCCAGCAGCCAAGTCCCCAGCGGGAAGAGCTCCTACAATGAGCAGTTCTTC. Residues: CASSQVPSGKSSYNEQFF.

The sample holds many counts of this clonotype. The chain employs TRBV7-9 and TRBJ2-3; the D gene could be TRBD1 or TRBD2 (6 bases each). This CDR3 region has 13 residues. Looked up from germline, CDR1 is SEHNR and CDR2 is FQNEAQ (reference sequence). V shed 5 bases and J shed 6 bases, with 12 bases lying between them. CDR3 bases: TGTGCCAGCAGCCCCCGGGGGCCTGATACGCAGTATTTT. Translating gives CASSPRGPDTQYF.

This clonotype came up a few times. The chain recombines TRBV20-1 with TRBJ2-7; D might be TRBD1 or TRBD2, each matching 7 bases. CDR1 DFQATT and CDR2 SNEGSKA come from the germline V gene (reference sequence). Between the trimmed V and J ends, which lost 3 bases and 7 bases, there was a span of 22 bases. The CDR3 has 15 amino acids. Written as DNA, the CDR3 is TGCAGTGCTAGCTTGTGGGCGGCCAGGGGGGGGGAGCAGTACTTC. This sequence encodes CSASLWAARGGEQYF.

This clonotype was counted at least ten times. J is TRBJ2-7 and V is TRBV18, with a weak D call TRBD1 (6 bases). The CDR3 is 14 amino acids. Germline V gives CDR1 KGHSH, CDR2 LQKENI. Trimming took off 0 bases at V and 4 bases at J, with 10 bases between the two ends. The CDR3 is CASSPPSRGYEQYF. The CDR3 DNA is TGTGCCAGCTCACCACCGTCAAGGGGGTACGAGCAGTACTTC.

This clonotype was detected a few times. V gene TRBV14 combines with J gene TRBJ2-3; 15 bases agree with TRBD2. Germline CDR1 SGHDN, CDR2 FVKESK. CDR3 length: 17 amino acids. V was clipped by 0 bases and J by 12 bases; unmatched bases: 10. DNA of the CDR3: TGTGCCAGCAGCCAAGATAGAGGGACTAGCGGGAGGTTCCCCCAGTATTTT. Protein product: CASSQDRGTSGRFPQYF.

In DNA form, the CDR3 reads TGTGCCAGCAGGGGACCGACCTATGGCTACACCTTC. Protein sequence: CASRGPTYGYTF. The V and J genes are TRBV12-3 or TRBV12-4 and TRBJ1-2; a weak D match, TRBD1 (5 bases). V was shortened by 6 bases and J by 4 bases, with 9 bases between the two germline ends. This CDR3 region has 12 residues.

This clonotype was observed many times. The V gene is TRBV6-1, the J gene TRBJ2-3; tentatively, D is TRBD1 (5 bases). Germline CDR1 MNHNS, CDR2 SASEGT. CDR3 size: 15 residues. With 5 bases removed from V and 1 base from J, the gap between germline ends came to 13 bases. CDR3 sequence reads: CASSFQGLGTDTQYF. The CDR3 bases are TGTGCCAGCAGTTTTCAGGGTCTTGGCACAGATACGCAGTATTTT.

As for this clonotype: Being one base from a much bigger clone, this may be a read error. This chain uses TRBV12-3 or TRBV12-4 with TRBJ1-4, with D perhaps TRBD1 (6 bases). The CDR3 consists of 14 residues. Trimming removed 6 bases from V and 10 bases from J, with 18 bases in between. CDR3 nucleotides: TGTGCCAGCAGCCCAGGGGCAGGCCGCGGAAAACTGTTTTTT. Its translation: CASSPGAGRGKLFF.

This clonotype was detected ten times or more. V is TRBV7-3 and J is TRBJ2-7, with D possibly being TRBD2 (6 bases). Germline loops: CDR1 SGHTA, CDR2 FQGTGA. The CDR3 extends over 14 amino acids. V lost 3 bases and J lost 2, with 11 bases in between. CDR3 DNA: TGTGCCAGCAGCTTCGGGGACTCTCCCTACGAGCAGTACTTC. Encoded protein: CASSFGDSPYEQYF.

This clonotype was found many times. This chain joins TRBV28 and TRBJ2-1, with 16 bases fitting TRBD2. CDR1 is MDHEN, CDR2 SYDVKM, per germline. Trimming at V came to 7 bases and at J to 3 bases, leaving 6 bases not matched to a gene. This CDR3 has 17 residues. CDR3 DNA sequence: TGTGCCAGCACAAGGGGGACTAGCGGGAGGGTCTACAATGAGCAGTTCTTC. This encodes CASTRGTSGRVYNEQFF.

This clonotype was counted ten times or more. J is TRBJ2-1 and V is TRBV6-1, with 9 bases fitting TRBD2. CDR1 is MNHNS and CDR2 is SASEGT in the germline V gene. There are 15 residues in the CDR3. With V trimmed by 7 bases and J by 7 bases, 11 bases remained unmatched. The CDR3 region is CASNRLAGINNEQFF. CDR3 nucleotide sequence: TGTGCCAGCAATCGGCTAGCGGGAATCAATAATGAGCAGTTCTTC.

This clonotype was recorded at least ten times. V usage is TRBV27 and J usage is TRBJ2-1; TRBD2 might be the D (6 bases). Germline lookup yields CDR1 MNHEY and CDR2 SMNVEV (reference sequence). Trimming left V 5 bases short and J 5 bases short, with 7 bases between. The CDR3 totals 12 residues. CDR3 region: CASSRTNNEQFF. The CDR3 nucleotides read TGTGCCAGCAGTCGGACTAACAATGAGCAGTTCTTC.

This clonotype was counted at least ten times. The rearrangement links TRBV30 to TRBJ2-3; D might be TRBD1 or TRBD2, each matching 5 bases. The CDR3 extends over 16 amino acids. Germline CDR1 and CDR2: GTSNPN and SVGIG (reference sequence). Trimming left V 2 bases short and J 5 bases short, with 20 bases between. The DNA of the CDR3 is TGTGCCTGGAGTTGGGGCAGTTCAAGCGGAAAAGATACGCAGTATTTT. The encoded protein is CAWSWGSSSGKDTQYF.

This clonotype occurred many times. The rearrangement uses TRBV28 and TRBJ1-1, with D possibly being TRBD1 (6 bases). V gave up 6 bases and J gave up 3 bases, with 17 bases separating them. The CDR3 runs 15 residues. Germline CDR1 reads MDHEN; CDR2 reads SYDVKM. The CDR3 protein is CASRKQGRGYTEAFF. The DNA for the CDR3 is TGTGCCAGCAGAAAACAAGGGAGGGGGTACACTGAAGCTTTCTTT.

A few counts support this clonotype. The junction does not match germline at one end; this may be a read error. The CDR3 DNA sequence: TGTGCCAACAGTTTAGCATTGGCTACACTGAATCAGCCCCAGCATTTT. Protein: CANSLALATLNQPQHF. This rearrangement joins TRBV12-3 or TRBV12-4 to TRBJ1-5; unclear D gene. The length of the CDR3 is 16 residues.

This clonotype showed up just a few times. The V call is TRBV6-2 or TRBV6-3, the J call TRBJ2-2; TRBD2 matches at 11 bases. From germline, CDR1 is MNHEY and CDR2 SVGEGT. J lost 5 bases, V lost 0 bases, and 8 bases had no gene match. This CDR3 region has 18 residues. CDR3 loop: CASSYSGLAALGTGELFF. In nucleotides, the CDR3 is TGTGCCAGCAGTTACTCGGGACTAGCGGCACTAGGGACCGGGGAGCTGTTTTTT.